This T cell receptor beta chain was profiled in a study of naive and memory T cell subsets. Study-wide points: Over 85% of naive TCR sequences appeared only once, unlike memory subsets. Possibly reflecting memory cells re-expressing CD45RA, a few larger clonotypes occurred in naive repertoires, especially CD8.

The V segment lost 4 bases and the J segment 5 bases; nucleotides outside the gene matches: 5. Looked up from germline, CDR1 is SQVTM and CDR2 is ANQGSEA. The CDR3 extends over 15 amino acids. This clonotype was picked up a small number of times. Its antigen remains unidentified. The beta constant-region primer was an equimolar mix of two oligonucleotides covering TRBC1 and TRBC2. The ligated cDNA underwent four PCR rounds using SP2 and nested alpha and beta constant-region primers. MiXCR was run by TCRdb on the UMI-ligation and nested PCR reads, yielding one entry per CDR3 protein. The sample yields 140,000 to 150,000 distinct CDR3 sequences, over 20% seen once.

Input material: naive CD4+ T cells from blood. The chain has TRBV29-1 and TRBJ2-2, with 12 bases fitting TRBD2. The TCR originated in a human donor in good health. CDR3 DNA sequence: TGCAGCGTTGTTGCCGGGACTAGCGGGACCGGGGAGCTGTTTTTT. It is translated as CSVVAGTSGTGELFF.